The T cell receptor beta chain under discussion was sequenced for a study of cytomegalovirus exposure and HLA in healthy donors. Between the trimmed V and J ends, which lost 0 bases and 4 bases, there was a span of 5 bases. CDR3 length: 13 residues. Germline V gene lookup returns CDR1 SGHDT and CDR2 YYEEEE. This PCR relied on a set of 60 Vbeta primers and 13 Jbeta primers. Clones were read by immunoSEQ multiplex PCR, and TCRdb kept only the in-frame ones, dropping some. Here the sample spans 110,000 or so clones, over 80% being singletons. Sequenced: PBMCs. V and J are TRBV5-6 and TRBJ1-5; perhaps TRBD1 as D (5 bases). The receptor comes from a young man in good health and CMV-seropositive. The CDR3 spells CASSLGQNQPQHF. As DNA, the CDR3 is TGTGCCAGCAGCTTGGGACAGAATCAGCCCCAGCATTTT. Supplemented by reference TRBV5-6 and TRBJ1-5, the full variable domain reads DAGVTQSPTHLIKTRGQQVTLRCSPKSGHDTVSWYQQALGQGPQFIFQYYEEEERQRGNFPDRFSGHQFPNYSSELNVNALLLGDSALYLCASSLGQNQPQHFGDGTRLSIL.